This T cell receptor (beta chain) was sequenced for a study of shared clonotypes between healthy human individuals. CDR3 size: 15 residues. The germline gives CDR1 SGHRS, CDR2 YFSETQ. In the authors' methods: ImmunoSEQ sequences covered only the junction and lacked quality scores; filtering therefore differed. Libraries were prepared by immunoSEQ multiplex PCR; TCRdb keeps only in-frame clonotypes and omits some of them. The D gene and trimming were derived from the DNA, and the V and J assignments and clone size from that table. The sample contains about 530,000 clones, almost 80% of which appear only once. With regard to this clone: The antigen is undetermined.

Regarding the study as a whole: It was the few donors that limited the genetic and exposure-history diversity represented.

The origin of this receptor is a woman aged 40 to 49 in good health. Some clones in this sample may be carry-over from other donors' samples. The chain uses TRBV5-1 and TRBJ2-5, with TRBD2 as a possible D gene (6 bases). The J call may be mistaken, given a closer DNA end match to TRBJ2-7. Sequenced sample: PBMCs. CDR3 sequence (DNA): TGCGCCAGTTCGGGACTCCCTGTCTCCTCCTACGAGCAGTACTTC. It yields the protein CASSGLPVSSYEQYF.